This T cell receptor beta chain was retrieved from a study of siplizumab effects on memory and regulatory T cells. Method: immunoSEQ multiplex PCR; TCRdb's copy keeps in-frame clones and lacks some. This sample has about 15,000 clones; 45% to 50% occur once, and the top ten carry about 9.4%. CDR1 and CDR2 from the germline V gene are MNHEY and SMNVEV (reference sequence). The CDR3 has 14 residues. Trimming removed 6 bases from V and 4 bases from J; junction bases left unmatched: 2. This clone was seen only once. Its target is unknown. Cells of the mixed lymphocyte reaction were cocultured at 37 degrees C for about six days.

The specimen was CFSE-low (dividing) CD4+ T cells sorted from an allogeneic mixed lymphocyte reaction. The receptor was isolated from a human donor in good health; the cells came from an allogeneic mixed lymphocyte reaction. This sequence joins TRBV27 and TRBJ2-1; TRBD2 agrees at 11 bases. The CDR3 DNA follows: TGTGCCAGCAGCACTAGCGGGGGTTACAATGAGCAGTTCTTC. Its translation is CASSTSGGYNEQFF.